This TCR beta chain emerged from a study of CD8+CD57+ T cells in acquired aplastic anemia. Background on the study: Yields of DNA that came from sorted CD4+ and CD8+ cells averaged roughly 3.3 ug. Study-level results: Patients and controls turned out to have roughly 31 CD8+ CDR3 sequences in common. Levels of CD8+ Simpson's diversity were not significantly distinct in patients versus controls.

Looked up from germline, CDR1 is SGHRS and CDR2 is YFSETQ. Unmatched junction bases numbered 4, after V lost 0 bases and J lost 2 bases. The CDR3 covers 16 residues. Genomic DNA, the template, was used for profiling of the TCR beta VDJ and CDR3. From the reads, TCRdb called clonotypes with MiXCR, one entry per CDR3 protein. The table has under 150,000 distinct CDR3 sequences, 41% seen once. With respect to this clonotype: The target antigen is unknown.

This sequence was found in a human donor in good health, serving as a control. Input material: sorted CD4+, CD8+, or CD8+CD57+ T cells (not recorded which) from PBMCs. The chain employs TRBV5-1 and TRBJ2-1; 8 nucleotides match TRBD2. In DNA form, the CDR3 reads TGCGCCAGCAGCTTGGCCGGGGGGGAAACCTACAATGAGCAGTTCTTC. It is translated as CASSLAGGETYNEQFF.